The rows below give T cell receptor beta chains drawn from one sample of a study of T cell responses to AZD1222 COVID-19 vaccine. Measured with immunoSEQ multiplex PCR; TCRdb has only the in-frame clones, and not every one. Among roughly 140,000 clones listed, around 92% were seen once. The sample in question was peripheral blood, obtained after recovery from COVID-19. These receptors all stem from an adult who had recovered from COVID-19. The CDR3 runs from the conserved cysteine through the conserved F or W. The order of the fields is J gene, CDR3 length, D gene, V gene, clone size, CDR3 protein, CDR3 DNA. D genes are given only for firm matches. Size values are once, few and many counts, or a class for expanded clones, and some rows have none.

j_call: TRBJ2-5
cdr3_length: 14
d_call: TRBD1
v_call: TRBV19
clone_size: -
cdr3_aa: CASSIRGGLETQYF
cdr3_nt: TGTGCCAGTAGTATAAGAGGGGGCTTGGAGACCCAGTACTTC

j_call: TRBJ2-1
cdr3_length: 14
d_call: TRBD2
v_call: TRBV11-2
clone_size: -
cdr3_aa: CASSLGLAFSEQFF
cdr3_nt: TGTGCCAGCAGCTTGGGACTAGCGTTTTCCGAGCAGTTCTTC

j_call: TRBJ2-7
cdr3_length: 13
d_call: -
v_call: TRBV15
clone_size: -
cdr3_aa: CATSRDQSGEQYF
cdr3_nt: TGTGCCACCAGCAGAGATCAGTCGGGTGAGCAGTACTTC

j_call: TRBJ2-7
cdr3_length: 13
d_call: -
v_call: TRBV5-1
clone_size: -
cdr3_aa: CASSLTNGHEQYF
cdr3_nt: TGCGCCAGCAGCTTGACTAACGGCCACGAGCAGTACTTC

j_call: TRBJ1-1
cdr3_length: 16
d_call: TRBD1
v_call: TRBV5-1
clone_size: -
cdr3_aa: CASSLGTGKEWAEAFF
cdr3_nt: TGCGCCAGCAGCTTGGGGACAGGGAAGGAGTGGGCTGAAGCTTTCTTT

j_call: TRBJ2-2
cdr3_length: 14
d_call: -
v_call: TRBV28
clone_size: -
cdr3_aa: CASSSGGGTGELFF
cdr3_nt: TGTGCCAGCAGTTCGGGTGGGGGAACCGGGGAGCTGTTTTTT

j_call: TRBJ1-1
cdr3_length: 18
d_call: -
v_call: TRBV28
clone_size: -
cdr3_aa: CASSLWALKDPSNTEAFF
cdr3_nt: TGTGCCAGCAGTTTATGGGCCCTGAAAGACCCTTCGAACACTGAAGCTTTCTTT

j_call: TRBJ1-6
cdr3_length: 14
d_call: -
v_call: TRBV27
clone_size: -
cdr3_aa: CASQKQGAASPLHF
cdr3_nt: TGTGCCAGCCAGAAACAGGGCGCGGCTTCACCCCTCCACTTT

j_call: TRBJ2-7
cdr3_length: 13
d_call: TRBD1
v_call: TRBV4-1
clone_size: -
cdr3_aa: CASSLTGGYEQYF
cdr3_nt: TGCGCCAGCAGCCTGACAGGGGGCTACGAGCAGTACTTC

j_call: TRBJ2-3
cdr3_length: 12
d_call: -
v_call: TRBV2
clone_size: few
cdr3_aa: CASSNRADTQYF
cdr3_nt: TGTGCCAGCAGTAACAGGGCAGATACGCAGTATTTT

j_call: TRBJ1-4
cdr3_length: 13
d_call: -
v_call: TRBV3-1/TRBV3-2
clone_size: -
cdr3_aa: CASSQGRSEKLFF
cdr3_nt: TGTGCCAGCAGCCAAGGAAGGAGTGAAAAACTGTTTTTT

j_call: TRBJ2-5
cdr3_length: 15
d_call: -
v_call: TRBV7-2
clone_size: -
cdr3_aa: CASSLVGGAQETQYF
cdr3_nt: TGTGCCAGCAGCTTAGTTGGGGGGGCCCAAGAGACCCAGTACTTC

j_call: TRBJ1-1
cdr3_length: 11
d_call: -
v_call: TRBV6-5
clone_size: -
cdr3_aa: CASFMNTEAFF
cdr3_nt: TGTGCCAGCTTTATGAACACTGAAGCTTTCTTT

j_call: TRBJ2-3
cdr3_length: 16
d_call: -
v_call: TRBV7-2
clone_size: -
cdr3_aa: CASSLEVGDWEDTQYF
cdr3_nt: TGTGCCAGCAGCTTAGAAGTTGGCGATTGGGAAGATACGCAGTATTTT

j_call: TRBJ1-4
cdr3_length: 16
d_call: TRBD1
v_call: TRBV7-9
clone_size: -
cdr3_aa: CASRSSLGQTNEKLFF
cdr3_nt: TGTGCCAGCAGGTCGAGCCTGGGACAGACTAATGAAAAACTGTTTTTT

j_call: TRBJ2-1
cdr3_length: 15
d_call: -
v_call: TRBV11-2
clone_size: once
cdr3_aa: CASSWSLAYPNEQFF
cdr3_nt: TGTGCCAGCAGCTGGAGCCTAGCGTACCCGAATGAGCAGTTCTTC

j_call: TRBJ2-7
cdr3_length: 14
d_call: TRBD2
v_call: TRBV3-1/TRBV3-2
clone_size: -
cdr3_aa: CASSQGLASYEQYF
cdr3_nt: TGTGCCAGCAGCCAAGGACTAGCTTCCTACGAGCAGTACTTC

j_call: TRBJ2-7
cdr3_length: 12
d_call: -
v_call: TRBV12-3/TRBV12-4
clone_size: -
cdr3_aa: CASSSKGGEQYF
cdr3_nt: TGTGCCAGCAGTTCGAAAGGGGGGGAGCAGTACTTC

j_call: TRBJ2-7
cdr3_length: 16
d_call: -
v_call: TRBV27
clone_size: -
cdr3_aa: CASSSLPLVPTYEQYF
cdr3_nt: TGTGCCAGCAGTTCCCTCCCACTAGTGCCTACCTACGAGCAGTACTTC

j_call: TRBJ1-1
cdr3_length: 14
d_call: -
v_call: TRBV18
clone_size: -
cdr3_aa: CASSPIGGKAEAFF
cdr3_nt: TGTGCCAGCTCACCAATTGGAGGGAAAGCTGAAGCTTTCTTT

j_call: TRBJ1-5
cdr3_length: 14
d_call: TRBD1
v_call: TRBV6-5
clone_size: -
cdr3_aa: CASTQGDSNQPQHF
cdr3_nt: TGTGCCAGCACCCAGGGGGATAGCAATCAGCCCCAGCATTTT

j_call: TRBJ2-1
cdr3_length: 15
d_call: TRBD2
v_call: TRBV11-2
clone_size: -
cdr3_aa: CASSTTSGRLNEQFF
cdr3_nt: TGTGCCAGCAGCACAACTAGCGGGAGATTGAATGAGCAGTTCTTC

j_call: TRBJ1-6
cdr3_length: 14
d_call: -
v_call: TRBV28
clone_size: -
cdr3_aa: CASRLSGPNSPLHF
cdr3_nt: TGTGCCAGCAGACTTTCAGGCCCGAATTCACCCCTCCACTTT

j_call: TRBJ1-5
cdr3_length: 14
d_call: -
v_call: TRBV27
clone_size: -
cdr3_aa: CASGVLGQRQPQHF
cdr3_nt: TGTGCCAGCGGGGTACTGGGCCAGAGACAGCCCCAGCATTTT

j_call: TRBJ1-4
cdr3_length: 13
d_call: -
v_call: TRBV12-3/TRBV12-4
clone_size: -
cdr3_aa: CASSFSRNEKLFF
cdr3_nt: TGTGCCAGCAGTTTTAGTAGAAATGAAAAACTGTTTTTT

j_call: TRBJ2-1
cdr3_length: 12
d_call: TRBD2
v_call: TRBV7-3
clone_size: once
cdr3_aa: CASSPSSGEQFF
cdr3_nt: TGTGCCAGCAGCCCGTCTAGCGGGGAGCAGTTCTTC

j_call: TRBJ2-3
cdr3_length: 11
d_call: -
v_call: TRBV3-1/TRBV3-2
clone_size: -
cdr3_aa: CASSQKDTQYF
cdr3_nt: TGTGCCAGCAGCCAGAAAGATACGCAGTATTTT

j_call: TRBJ1-3
cdr3_length: 15
d_call: -
v_call: TRBV6-5
clone_size: -
cdr3_aa: CASSATWDSGNTIYF
cdr3_nt: TGTGCCAGCAGCGCAACCTGGGACTCTGGAAACACCATATATTTT

j_call: TRBJ2-1
cdr3_length: 16
d_call: -
v_call: TRBV7-9
clone_size: -
cdr3_aa: CASSHNGRYVFDEQFF
cdr3_nt: TGTGCCAGCAGCCATAATGGGCGATATGTGTTCGATGAGCAGTTCTTC

j_call: TRBJ2-5
cdr3_length: 14
d_call: -
v_call: TRBV19
clone_size: -
cdr3_aa: CASSFSLTQETQYF
cdr3_nt: TGTGCCAGTAGTTTTTCACTAACCCAAGAGACCCAGTACTTC

j_call: TRBJ1-1
cdr3_length: 10
d_call: -
v_call: TRBV29-1
clone_size: -
cdr3_aa: CSVEQGEAFF
cdr3_nt: TGCAGCGTTGAACAGGGTGAAGCTTTCTTT

j_call: TRBJ2-5
cdr3_length: 15
d_call: -
v_call: TRBV10-3
clone_size: -
cdr3_aa: CAISSKTQGGETQYF
cdr3_nt: TGTGCCATCAGTAGCAAAACTCAGGGGGGAGAGACCCAGTACTTC

j_call: TRBJ1-1
cdr3_length: 18
d_call: -
v_call: TRBV7-8
clone_size: -
cdr3_aa: CASSLPGPGSQWNTEAFF
cdr3_nt: TGTGCCAGCAGCTTACCGGGGCCTGGGAGTCAGTGGAACACTGAAGCTTTCTTT